These 6 T cell receptor beta chains were all obtained from the same sample, sequenced in a study of regulatory T cells in long-lasting Graves disease. The time point was: newly diagnosed GD, antithyroid drugs for less than 3 months. There was RNA extracted from PBMCs, and the TCR library was made from it. TCR beta libraries were built with iRepertoire HTBI primers and Arm-PCR of CDR3 regions. TCRdb re-analysed the multiplex PCR reads in MiXCR, keeping a single row per CDR3 protein. Of more than 350,000 distinct CDR3 sequences listed, 14% to 15% are singletons. These data were likewise used in another study, on T cells in Graves' hyperthyroidism and ophthalmopathy.

The sample in question was peripheral blood mononuclear cells (PBMCs), obtained at new diagnosis, from a patient treated with antithyroid drugs. The source of these receptors is a woman between 25 and 40 years old with Graves disease.

In this sample, this clonotype turned up a few times. The DNA for the CDR3 is TGTGCCAGCAGTTATGGACTAGCCGGAGGAGGGCAGTTCTTC. Its translation is CASSYGLAGGGQFF. This sequence joins TRBV12-3 or TRBV12-4 and TRBJ2-3; 8 bases line up with TRBD2. The DNA end is more similar to TRBJ2-1, so the J call may be wrong. CDR3 length: 14 residues.

The chain recombines TRBV9 with TRBJ2-3; weak D call: TRBD2 (6 bases). The V gene's germline CDR1 is SGDLS and CDR2 YYNGEE. CDR3 length: 16 residues. Trimming took 1 base from V and 3 from J, leaving 15 bases between them. The CDR3 sequence: CASSVSPSGRTDTQYF. CDR3 nucleotides: TGTGCCAGCAGCGTAAGCCCGTCGGGGAGGACAGATACGCAGTATTTT. Variable domain in full (rest from reference TRBV9 and TRBJ2-3): DSGVTQTPKHLITATGQRVTLRCSPRSGDLSVYWYQQSLDQGLQFLIQYYNGEERAKGNILERFSAQQFPDLHSELNLSSLELGDSALYFCASSVSPSGRTDTQYFGPGTRLTVL.

This clonotype has only one observation. This sequence joins TRBV6-9 and TRBJ1-2; 8 bases are shared with TRBD1. This CDR3 has 16 residues. V was clipped by 4 bases and J by 8 bases; unmatched bases: 15. Germline-derived CDR1 and CDR2 are MNHGY and SVAAGI. CDR3 amino acids: CASSSGTGRAPRGYTF. Written as DNA, the CDR3 is TGTGCCAGCAGTTCAGGGACAGGAAGGGCTCCAAGGGGCTACACCTTC.

The gene calls are TRBV20-1 and TRBJ2-3; 13 nucleotides align to TRBD2. The CDR3 covers 16 residues. From germline, CDR1 is DFQATT and CDR2 SNEGSKA (reference sequence). V trimming: 6 bases; J trimming: 7 bases; junction bases outside the gene matches: 13. The CDR3 region has the DNA TGCAGTGCAACTAGCGGGAGGGCCGGTCCCTTATATACGCAGTATTTT. This codes for CSATSGRAGPLYTQYF.

The rearrangement joins TRBV5-5 to TRBJ2-7; 10 bases agree with TRBD1. This CDR3 contains 14 residues. The V segment lost 6 bases and the J segment 4 bases; nucleotides outside the gene matches: 7. Germline CDR1 and CDR2: SGHKS and YYEKEE (reference sequence). The CDR3 coding sequence is TGTGCCAGCAAACTGGGACAGGGGACTTACGAGCAGTACTTC. It translates to CASKLGQGTYEQYF.

The table lists this clonotype with many counts. The chain employs TRBV20-1 and TRBJ2-7, with D tentatively TRBD1 (5 bases). This CDR3 is 13 amino acids long. V lost 2 bases and J lost 1, with 9 bases in between. CDR1 is DFQATT and CDR2 is SNEGSKA in the germline V gene (reference sequence). CDR3 in amino acids: CSARSPGSYEQYF. CDR3 coding DNA: TGCAGTGCTAGAAGCCCAGGGTCCTACGAGCAGTACTTC.